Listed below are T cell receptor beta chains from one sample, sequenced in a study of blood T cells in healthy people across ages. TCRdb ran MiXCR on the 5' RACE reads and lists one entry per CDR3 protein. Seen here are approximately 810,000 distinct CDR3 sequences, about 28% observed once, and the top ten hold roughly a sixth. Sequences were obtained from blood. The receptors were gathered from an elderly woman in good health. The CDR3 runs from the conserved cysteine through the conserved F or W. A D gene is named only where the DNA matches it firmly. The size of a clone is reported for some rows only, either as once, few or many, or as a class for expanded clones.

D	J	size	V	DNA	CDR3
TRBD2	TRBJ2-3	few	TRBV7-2	TGTGCCAGCAGCTCCGGACTAGGAAGCACAGATACGCAGTATTTT	CASSSGLGSTDTQYF
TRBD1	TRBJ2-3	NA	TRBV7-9	TGTGCCAGCAGCTTAGTAATCGTCACAGGGGGAAACACAGATACGCAGTATTTT	CASSLVIVTGGNTDTQYF
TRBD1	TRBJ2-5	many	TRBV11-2	TGTGCCAGCACCAGAGACAGGGGTGAGACCCAGTACTTC	CASTRDRGETQYF
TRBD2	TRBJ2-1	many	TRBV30	TGTGCCTGGAGAAGAGCGGGGGGGCTTAATGAGCAGTTCTTC	CAWRRAGGLNEQFF
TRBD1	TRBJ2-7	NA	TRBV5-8	TGTGCCAGCAGCCCCCGGGACAGGGCGGGAAATCTCTACGAGCAGTACTTC	CASSPRDRAGNLYEQYF
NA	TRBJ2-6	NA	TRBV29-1	TGCAGCGTTGCCACCTTCCTGAACTCTGGGGCCAACGTCCTGACTTTC	CSVATFLNSGANVLTF
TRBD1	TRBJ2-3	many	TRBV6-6	TGTGCCAGCACTAGGGACAGCGCAGATACGCAGTATTTT	CASTRDSADTQYF
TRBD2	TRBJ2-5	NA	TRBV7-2	TGTGCCAGCAGCTTAGGTTCTAGCGGGGGGCCCGACCAAGAGACCCAGTACTTC	CASSLGSSGGPDQETQYF
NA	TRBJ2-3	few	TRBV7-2	TGTGCCAGCAGCTTAGACCTGGGACTTAGCACAGATACGCAGTATTTT	CASSLDLGLSTDTQYF
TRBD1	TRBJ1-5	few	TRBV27	TGTGCCAGCAGTTTAGGGACAGGGGGCACGACGAATCAGCCCCAGCATTTT	CASSLGTGGTTNQPQHF
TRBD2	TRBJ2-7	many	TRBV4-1	TGCGCCAGCAGCCGAGGGACTAGCGGGGGGAGCCCCATTTACGAGCAGTACTTC	CASSRGTSGGSPIYEQYF
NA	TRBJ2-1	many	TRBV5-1	TGCGCCAGCAGACAGGAGCCGGGGTCTTTCAATGAGCAGTTCTTC	CASRQEPGSFNEQFF
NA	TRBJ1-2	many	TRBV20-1	TGCAGTGCTCCTCACGGGAAGGGCTATGGCTACACCTTC	CSAPHGKGYGYTF
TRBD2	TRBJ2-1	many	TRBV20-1	TGCAGTGCTGGGGTAGCGGGGGTCGACAATGAGCAGTTCTTC	CSAGVAGVDNEQFF
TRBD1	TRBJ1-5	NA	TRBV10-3	TGTGCCATCGGTGAGACAGGGAGTAGTCAGCCCCAGCATTTT	CAIGETGSSQPQHF
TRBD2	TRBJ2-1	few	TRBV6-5	TGTGCCAGCAGTTCCCCTGGGACTAGTCATGAGCAGTTCTTC	CASSSPGTSHEQFF
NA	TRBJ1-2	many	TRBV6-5	TGTGCCAGCAGTTACTCGGAATGGGGGCGATACCGCGGTAGTAGCTACACCTTC	CASSYSEWGRYRGSSYTF
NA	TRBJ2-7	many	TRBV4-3	TGCGCCAGCAGCCAGAATGCCGCGGGCGGGTCCTACGAGCAGTACTTC	CASSQNAAGGSYEQYF
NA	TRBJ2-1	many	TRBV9	TGTGCCAGCAGCGTAGGATCGGGGCTAGGACTCACCAATGAGCAGTTCTTC	CASSVGSGLGLTNEQFF
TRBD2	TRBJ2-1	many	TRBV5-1	TGCGCCAGCAGCTTGGCCATAGCGGGGGGGCCGTTTCGCAATGAGCAGTTCTTC	CASSLAIAGGPFRNEQFF
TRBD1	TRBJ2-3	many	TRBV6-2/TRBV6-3	TGTGCCAGCAGCAGGGGGCAGACCACTAGCACAGATACGCAGTATTTT	CASSRGQTTSTDTQYF
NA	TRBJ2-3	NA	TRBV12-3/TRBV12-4	TGTGCCAGCAGTTTAGAGTTTAGAGTGATAGCAGATACGGAGTATTTT	CASSLEFRVIADTEYF
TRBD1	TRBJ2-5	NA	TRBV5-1	TGCGCCAGCAGCCCAGGGGGACAGGGAGTGACCCAGTACTTC	CASSPGGQGVTQYF
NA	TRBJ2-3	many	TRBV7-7	TGTGCTAGCAGCCCTAGCAACTCGGTCACAGATACGCAGTATTTT	CASSPSNSVTDTQYF
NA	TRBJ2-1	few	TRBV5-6	TGTGCCAGCAGCTTAGACAAGAGCTACGAGCAGTTCTTC	CASSLDKSYEQFF
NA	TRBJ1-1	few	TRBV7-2	TGTGCCAGCAGCTCCCAGAGGGGGAACACTGAAGCTTTCTTT	CASSSQRGNTEAFF
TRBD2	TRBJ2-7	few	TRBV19	TGTGCCAGTAGTATAGACGGGGGGGTAGCCAATGAGCAGTACTTC	CASSIDGGVANEQYF
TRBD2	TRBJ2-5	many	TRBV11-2	TGTGCCAGCAGGGGGGCAGCGGGGGGCCGCCAAGAGACCCAGTACTTC	CASRGAAGGRQETQYF
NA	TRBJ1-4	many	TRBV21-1	TGTGCCAGCAGCAAACGACAGCCTAATGAAAAACTGTTTTTT	CASSKRQPNEKLFF
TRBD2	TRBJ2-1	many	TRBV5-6	TGTGCCAGCAGCTTGGACCCGCGGGGGGCCGGGTCCAATGAGCAGTTCTTC	CASSLDPRGAGSNEQFF
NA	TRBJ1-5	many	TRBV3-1	TGTGCCAGCAGCCAAGGGGACAATCAGCCCCAGCATTTT	CASSQGDNQPQHF
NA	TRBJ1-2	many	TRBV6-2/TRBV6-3	TGTGCCAGCAGTCAGTCGACAGAGCTACAGCGGCCCTATGGCTACACCTTC	CASSQSTELQRPYGYTF
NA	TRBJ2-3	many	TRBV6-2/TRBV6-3	TGTGCCAGCAGTTACTCGACCGCCACGGCAGGGGTTCCCACAGATACGCAGTATTTT	CASSYSTATAGVPTDTQYF
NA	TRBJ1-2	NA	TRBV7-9	TGTGCCAGCAGCTCCCGGGGCCTGGGGTATGGCTACACCTTC	CASSSRGLGYGYTF
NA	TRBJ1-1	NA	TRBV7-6	TGTGCCAGCAGCTTATGGCAGAGGGACACCATGAACACTGAAGCTTTCTTT	CASSLWQRDTMNTEAFF
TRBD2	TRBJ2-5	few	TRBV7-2	TGTGCCAGCAGCTTAGTTGGGCTAGCGGCACAAGAGACCCAGTACTTC	CASSLVGLAAQETQYF
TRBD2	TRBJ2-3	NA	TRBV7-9	TGTGCCAGCGGCTTAGGACTAGCGGGGGGGCCAGCAGATACGCAGTATTTT	CASGLGLAGGPADTQYF
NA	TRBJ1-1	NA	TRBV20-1	TGCAGTGCTCGAAGGACAGCGAACACTGAAGCTTTCTTT	CSARRTANTEAFF
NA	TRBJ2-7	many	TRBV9	TGTGCCAGCAGGTCACTTTGGACATCCCTCGAGCAGTACTTC	CASRSLWTSLEQYF
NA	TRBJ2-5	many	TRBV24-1	TGTGCCACCAGTGATATAAGGCTAGCGGAGACCCAGTACTTC	CATSDIRLAETQYF
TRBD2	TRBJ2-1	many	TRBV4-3	TGCGCCAGCAGCCAAGATTCGGGGGGGGGCTCCTACAATGAGCAGTTCTTC	CASSQDSGGGSYNEQFF
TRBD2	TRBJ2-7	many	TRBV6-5	TGTGCCAGCAGTTACTCGACTAGCGGGGGGGCTGGGACCTACGAGCAGTACTTC	CASSYSTSGGAGTYEQYF
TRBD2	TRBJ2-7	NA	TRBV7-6	TGTGCCAGCAGCTACCCTAGCGGGGGGGCTTCCAATGAGCAGTACTTC	CASSYPSGGASNEQYF